This passage covers 5 T cell receptor beta chains from one sample sequenced in a study of cytomegalovirus exposure and HLA in healthy donors. The table came from immunoSEQ multiplex PCR; TCRdb's copy has only in-frame clones and leaves some out. The table has some 100,000 clones, about nine tenths seen once. Sequenced material: PBMCs. The receptors stem from a man younger than 35 in good health and CMV-seropositive.

This sequence joins TRBV5-1 and TRBJ2-7; perhaps TRBD2 as D (5 bases). This CDR3 region has 15 residues. Trimming removed 3 bases at V and 2 bases at J, with 15 bases between. Germline-derived CDR1 and CDR2 are SGHRS and YFSETQ. The CDR3: CASSSSWSGTYEQYF. CDR3 nucleotide sequence: TGCGCCAGCAGCTCATCCTGGTCGGGAACCTACGAGCAGTACTTC.

The gene calls are TRBV18 and TRBJ2-7; 9 bases are a match to TRBD1. There are 14 residues in the CDR3. The junction had 2 bases not matched to a gene; V was cut back by 2 bases and J by 3 bases. CDR1 is KGHSH, CDR2 LQKENI, per germline. CDR3 sequence: CASSPGDRVYEQYF. DNA for the CDR3: TGTGCCAGCTCACCAGGGGACAGGGTCTACGAGCAGTACTTC.

The chain employs TRBV7-9 and TRBJ2-1; maybe TRBD1 (5 bases). Germline V CDR1 and CDR2: SEHNR, FQNEAQ (reference sequence). The CDR3 has 12 residues. V was shortened by 2 bases and J by 7 bases, with 6 bases between the two germline ends. The CDR3 sequence is CASSLQGNEQFF. For the CDR3, the DNA is TGTGCCAGCAGCTTACAGGGTAATGAGCAGTTCTTC.

The rearrangement links TRBV7-2 to TRBJ1-4; the match to TRBD1 covers 7 bases. This CDR3 region has 15 residues. Germline V CDR1 and CDR2: SGHTA, FQGNSA. The junction had 4 bases not matched to a gene; V was cut back by 6 bases and J by 0 bases. CDR3 sequence (DNA): TGTGCCAGCAGATCAGGACAGGCAACTAATGAAAAACTGTTTTTT. Translated, it gives CASRSGQATNEKLFF.

The chain combines TRBV7-8 with TRBJ2-5; TRBD1 matches at 9 bases. Germline-derived CDR1 and CDR2 are SGHVS and FQNEAQ. CDR3 length: 18 amino acids. After removal of 3 bases from V and 1 base from J, the junction contained 12 bases not matched to a gene. Here the CDR3 DNA reads TGTGCCAGCAGCTTTCTCCACCCCCAGGACAGGGGCCAAGAGACCCAGTACTTC. Residues: CASSFLHPQDRGQETQYF. Looking up the rest from reference TRBV7-8 and TRBJ2-5 gives the full variable domain: GAGVSQSPRYKVAKRGQDVALRCDPISGHVSLFWYQQALGQGPEFLTYFQNEAQLDKSGLPSDRFFAERPEGSVSTLKIQRTQQEDSAVYLCASSFLHPQDRGQETQYFGPGTRLLVL.